The text below deals with one T cell receptor beta chain. The sample belongs to a study of blood T cell repertoires in COVID-19. At the level of the study: COVID-19 samples, acute and convalescent, were from the United States, Italy and Spain. Sample material is recorded as cDNA or gDNA derived from T cells, B-cell-depleted T cells, or PBMCs.

Data came from immunoSEQ multiplex PCR; TCRdb stores just in-frame clones and leaves some out. The sample has 5,000 to 6,000 clones, approximately 87% seen once; the top ten hold about a sixth. The length of the CDR3 is 14 residues. V was shortened by 0 bases and J by 7 bases, with 13 bases between the two germline ends. The V gene's germline CDR1 is SGHRS and CDR2 YFSETQ. The sequence derives from a human donor in a cohort sampled during active COVID-19. The genes are TRBV5-1 and TRBJ1-1; D is perhaps TRBD1 (5 bases). The sequenced sample consisted of peripheral blood. The chain's CDR3 is CASSLARGVGEAFF. In DNA, the CDR3 is TGCGCCAGCAGCTTGGCGCGGGGGGTCGGTGAAGCTTTCTTT.